This T cell receptor beta chain was recorded in a study of shared clonotypes between healthy human individuals. All donors were Caucasian adults living in Nashville, Tennessee. Naive CD45RA+ and memory CD45RA-negative subsets were split from CD4+ cells. Trimming pared 1 base from V and 4 bases from J, leaving 10 bases between. Germline V gene sequence: CDR1 SEHNR, CDR2 FQNEAQ (reference sequence). This CDR3 has 15 amino acids. The test was conducted at deep level. Clones were read by immunoSEQ multiplex PCR, and TCRdb kept only the in-frame ones, dropping some. The sample consists of about 1.5 million clones, roughly 98% of them appearing once.

The sample taken for sequencing was naive CD4+ T cells sorted from blood. As to subset: CD45RA+ positively selected. The chain carries TRBV7-9 and TRBJ2-2, with D possibly being TRBD1 or TRBD2 (5 bases each). The receptor comes from a man aged 30-40 years in good health. In DNA form, the CDR3 reads TGTGCCAGCAGCTTAGGGGACCACACCACCGGGGAGCTGTTTTTT. Translated, it gives CASSLGDHTTGELFF.